The present entry profiles one TCR beta chain with its context. The data stem from a study of CD8 T cells in Susac syndrome. The Susac syndrome patients fit the recently defined diagnostic criteria for definite or probable disease. This CDR3 contains 15 residues. Germline V gene sequence: CDR1 MNHEY, CDR2 SMNVEV (reference sequence). Deletions cut 5 bases from V and 7 bases from J, with 19 bases between. With random hexamers, reverse transcription was performed on roughly 0.45 to 1 ug of RNA. MiXCR was run by TCRdb on the immunoSEQ multiplex PCR reads, yielding one entry per CDR3 protein. The table has more than 80,000 distinct CDR3 sequences, approximately 94% seen once.

Material: CD8+ T cells from PBMCs. The clonotype originates from a human donor with Susac syndrome. V is TRBV27 and J is TRBJ2-3, with D perhaps TRBD1 or TRBD2 (5 bases each). DNA for the CDR3: TGTGCCAGCAGTCCGTGGATGGGGGACGTTAATACGCAGTATTTT. It specifies CASSPWMGDVNTQYF.